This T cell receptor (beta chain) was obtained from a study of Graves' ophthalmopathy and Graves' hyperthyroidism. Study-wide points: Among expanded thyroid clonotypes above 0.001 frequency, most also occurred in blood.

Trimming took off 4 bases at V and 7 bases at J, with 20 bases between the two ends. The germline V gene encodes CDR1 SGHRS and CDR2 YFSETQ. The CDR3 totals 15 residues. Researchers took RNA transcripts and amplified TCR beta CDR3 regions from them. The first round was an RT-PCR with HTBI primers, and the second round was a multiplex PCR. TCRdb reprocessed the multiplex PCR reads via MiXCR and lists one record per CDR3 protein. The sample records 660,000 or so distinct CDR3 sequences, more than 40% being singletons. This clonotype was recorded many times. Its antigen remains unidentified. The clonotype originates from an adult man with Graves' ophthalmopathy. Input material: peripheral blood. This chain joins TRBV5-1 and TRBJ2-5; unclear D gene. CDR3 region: CASSPGIGPSATQYF. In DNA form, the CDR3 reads TGCGCCAGCAGCCCTGGGATCGGGCCGTCGGCGACCCAGTACTTC.